The clone carrying this TCR beta chain was seen more than once but under ten times. Its antigen is still unknown. From the germline J gene comes the end of the CDR3, since the read stops 3 residues before it. J gave up 1 base and V 2 bases, and 4 bases lay outside the gene matches. The length of the CDR3 is 15 residues. Germline CDR1 reads SGHRS; CDR2 reads YFSETQ. CVID and control samples used equivalent genomic DNA input. Generated by immunoSEQ multiplex PCR, the TCRdb table keeps only in-frame clones and is missing some. The table lists 52,000 or so clones, with no singletons. Heparinized whole blood, 5 to 8 ml, came from each donor. This record belongs to a study of T cell clonality in common variable immunodeficiency. Study outcomes and limitations: Fewer TCRbeta clones were shared among CVID subjects than controls. CVID subjects showed higher TCRbeta clonality than healthy controls.

The clonotype was recovered from a person aged 18-69 years in good health. The source material was peripheral blood mononuclear cells. V usage is TRBV5-1 and J usage is TRBJ2-5; 8 nucleotides line up with TRBD1. The CDR3 here is CASSLTGGPQETQYF. The sequenced CDR3 bases are TGCGCCAGCAGCTTAACAGGGGGGCCCCAAGAGACC. Based on the CDR3 plus reference TRBV5-1 and TRBJ2-5, the full variable domain is KAGVTQTPRYLIKTRGQQVTLSCSPISGHRSVSWYQQTPGQGLQFLFEYFSETQRNKGNFPGRFSGRQFSNSRSEMNVSTLELGDSALYLCASSLTGGPQETQYFGPGTRLLVL.